Listed below are T cell receptor beta chains from one sample, sequenced in a study of CD8+ T cells in alopecia areata. Libraries were prepared by immunoSEQ multiplex PCR; TCRdb keeps only in-frame clonotypes and omits some of them. The sample yields 150,000 or so clones, about 60% seen once. The sequenced sample was CD4+ T cells sorted from blood. These receptors came from a human donor in good health. Both conserved end residues are part of each CDR3. Fields, in order: CDR3 protein, D gene, V gene. A D gene is named only where the DNA matches it firmly.

CDR3aa: CASSLGTGGSGANVLTF
d_gene: TRBD1
v_gene: TRBV7-9

CDR3aa: CASSKFLLQGDTDTQYF
d_gene: TRBD1
v_gene: TRBV5-6

CDR3aa: CSVRIRGGKETQYF
d_gene: -
v_gene: TRBV29-1

CDR3aa: CSVEDAGRDQPQHF
d_gene: -
v_gene: TRBV29-1

CDR3aa: CSVPKGVSNQPQHF
d_gene: -
v_gene: TRBV29-1

CDR3aa: CASSKRAELGEQYF
d_gene: -
v_gene: TRBV5-4

CDR3aa: CASSRLLMDGYTF
d_gene: -
v_gene: TRBV5-4

CDR3aa: CSVGGLSSDTQYF
d_gene: TRBD2
v_gene: TRBV29-1

CDR3aa: CAWSDRLTQYF
d_gene: -
v_gene: TRBV30

CDR3aa: CATRPSGTPEAFF
d_gene: -
v_gene: TRBV19

CDR3aa: CAISEFVAQETQYF
d_gene: -
v_gene: TRBV10-3

CDR3aa: CASRQTGGEGYTF
d_gene: TRBD1
v_gene: TRBV28

CDR3aa: CSVAVWQGYEQYF
d_gene: -
v_gene: TRBV29-1

CDR3aa: CASSLYTEAFF
d_gene: -
v_gene: TRBV5-6

CDR3aa: CASSGGGFEGYTF
d_gene: -
v_gene: TRBV5-8

CDR3aa: CASSVDRSSYNEQFF
d_gene: -
v_gene: TRBV7-8

CDR3aa: CASSQVLAVRNLGQFF
d_gene: -
v_gene: TRBV4-1

CDR3aa: CATGRGENIQYF
d_gene: TRBD2
v_gene: TRBV10-3

CDR3aa: CSVGLGSRETQYF
d_gene: -
v_gene: TRBV29-1

CDR3aa: CSVILGAKNIQYF
d_gene: -
v_gene: TRBV29-1

CDR3aa: CASSPSASGRNYEQFF
d_gene: TRBD2
v_gene: TRBV18

CDR3aa: CASSPVGSSFEQFF
d_gene: -
v_gene: TRBV4-1

CDR3aa: CASNFPPAGRITDTQYF
d_gene: TRBD2
v_gene: TRBV7-9

CDR3aa: CASSSFQFDRGYGYTF
d_gene: TRBD1
v_gene: TRBV7-4

CDR3aa: CASSSHTGRQGNQPQHF
d_gene: -
v_gene: TRBV2

CDR3aa: CSVGWTGGKNEQFF
d_gene: TRBD1
v_gene: TRBV29-1

CDR3aa: CASSVGARGEKLFF
d_gene: -
v_gene: TRBV5-4

CDR3aa: CASSYRSQETQYF
d_gene: -
v_gene: TRBV6-5

CDR3aa: CASSLESSGTSYEQYF
d_gene: TRBD2
v_gene: TRBV5-1

CDR3aa: CAWSIQGNGYTF
d_gene: TRBD1
v_gene: TRBV30

CDR3aa: CASSRDGYTF
d_gene: -
v_gene: TRBV6-6

CDR3aa: CASSLAGTGKETQYF
d_gene: -
v_gene: TRBV11-1

CDR3aa: CAWSAGFAKNIQYF
d_gene: -
v_gene: TRBV30

CDR3aa: CASSLRTGNQPQHF
d_gene: TRBD1
v_gene: TRBV27

CDR3aa: CASSFPGVPIQYF
d_gene: -
v_gene: TRBV11-2

CDR3aa: CASSLWGPPMKATDEQYF
d_gene: -
v_gene: TRBV5-1

CDR3aa: CASSEWERPQHF
d_gene: -
v_gene: TRBV6-5

CDR3aa: CAWSVGGANTEAFF
d_gene: -
v_gene: TRBV30

CDR3aa: CASSQPRRGSYNEQFF
d_gene: -
v_gene: TRBV4-1

CDR3aa: CASTDQGSYGYTF
d_gene: -
v_gene: TRBV7-9

CDR3aa: CASSFRENTEAFF
d_gene: -
v_gene: TRBV6-5

CDR3aa: CSVSGLGTDTQYF
d_gene: -
v_gene: TRBV29-1

CDR3aa: CASSRFSGTGYQPQHF
d_gene: TRBD1
v_gene: TRBV27

CDR3aa: CASSQTGIYGYTF
d_gene: -
v_gene: TRBV7-9

CDR3aa: CASSIYNEQFF
d_gene: -
v_gene: TRBV19

CDR3aa: CAWSRVSGSNQPQHF
d_gene: -
v_gene: TRBV30

CDR3aa: CASSPSGQGTYEQYF
d_gene: TRBD1
v_gene: TRBV19

CDR3aa: CASSLGGLADNEQFF
d_gene: TRBD2
v_gene: TRBV5-1

CDR3aa: CATKASGSYEQYF
d_gene: TRBD2
v_gene: TRBV25-1

CDR3aa: CASSEEGNYGYTF
d_gene: -
v_gene: TRBV6-1

CDR3aa: CASSLTDTGELFF
d_gene: -
v_gene: TRBV5-1

CDR3aa: CSVDPAGLYNEQFF
d_gene: TRBD2
v_gene: TRBV29-1

CDR3aa: CASKARGALNNEQFF
d_gene: -
v_gene: TRBV6-5